These 14 T cell receptor beta chains came from one sample sequenced in a study of Ad26.COV2.S vaccination and SARS-CoV-2 variants. Treatment of the sample: around 19 received Ad26.COV2.S at low or high dose, single or two shots; about 5 received placebo; per-sample allocation not given. After the first vaccine or placebo injection, samples were drawn on day 63. Using immunoSEQ multiplex PCR, the repertoire was profiled, and TCRdb retains in-frame clones only, with some absent. The sample includes about 480,000 clones, around 85% of them seen just once. Material: peripheral blood, obtained in a trial of Ad26.COV2.S vaccine versus placebo. The receptors were sampled from a person between 18 and 59 years old who received the Ad26.COV2.S COVID-19 vaccine or a placebo.

V is TRBV5-4 and J is TRBJ2-1, with 7 bases fitting TRBD2. This CDR3 has 15 residues. J was trimmed by 0 bases and V by 4 bases; bases with no gene match: 4. Germline V lookup: CDR1 SGHNT, CDR2 YYREEE (reference sequence). In DNA form, the CDR3 reads TGTGCCAGCAGCGTGGGGGGGGGCTCCTACAATGAGCAGTTCTTC. This encodes CASSVGGGSYNEQFF.

The rearrangement joins TRBV28 to TRBJ1-1; D call uncertain. Germline loops: CDR1 MDHEN, CDR2 SYDVKM. Between the trimmed V and J ends, which lost 5 bases and 6 bases, there was a span of 10 bases. The length of the CDR3 is 12 residues. The CDR3 DNA reads as TGTGCCAGCAGTACGAGGACTTCTGAAGCTTTCTTT. Amino acids: CASSTRTSEAFF.

V gene TRBV4-3 combines with J gene TRBJ1-4; 7 bases match TRBD1. The CDR3 runs to 13 residues. Germline-derived CDR1 and CDR2 are LGHNA and YSLEER. Unmatched junction bases numbered 0, after V lost 1 base and J lost 7 bases. The CDR3 loop is CASSQGDSEKLFF. As DNA, the CDR3 is TGCGCCAGCAGCCAAGGGGACAGTGAAAAACTGTTTTTT.

This clone turned up a few times. The CDR3 DNA follows: TGCAGTGCTAGTGGCGGTAGAGGCGCTGCAGGAACCCAGTACTTC. Protein sequence: CSASGGRGAAGTQYF. This chain connects TRBV20-1 to TRBJ2-5; D uncertain. V lost 3 bases to trimming and J lost 8 bases, with 22 bases between them. The CDR3 is 15 residues long. From germline, CDR1 is DFQATT and CDR2 SNEGSKA (reference sequence).

The J gene is TRBJ1-1, the V gene TRBV28, with 8 bases fitting TRBD1. CDR3 size: 16 residues. Germline CDR1 is MDHEN and CDR2 is SYDVKM. Trimming took 2 bases from V and 4 from J; bases not matched to a gene: 9. Here the CDR3 reads CASSLAGQGWGTEAFF. The CDR3 DNA is TGTGCCAGCAGTTTAGCCGGACAGGGATGGGGCACTGAAGCTTTCTTT.

The chain combines TRBV7-2 with TRBJ1-1, with 7 nucleotides matching TRBD1. CDR1 is SGHTA, CDR2 FQGNSA, per germline. After removal of 3 bases from V and 7 bases from J, the junction contained 5 bases not matched to a gene. The CDR3 has 13 residues. The CDR3 spells CASSLYQGGEAFF. The DNA for the CDR3 is TGTGCCAGCAGCTTGTATCAGGGGGGTGAAGCTTTCTTT.

A few counts support this clone. This chain joins TRBV29-1 and TRBJ1-3; weak D call: TRBD1 (5 bases). Germline V gene lookup returns CDR1 SQVTM and CDR2 ANQGSEA. The CDR3 sequence is 11 residues long. The CDR3 bases are TGCGTGGGAGGGGCTGGAAACACCATATATTTT. This gives the protein CVGGAGNTIYF.

This chain uses TRBV27 with TRBJ2-1, with D tentatively TRBD1 (6 bases). The germline CDR1 and CDR2 sequences are MNHEY and SMNVEV (reference sequence). V lost 7 bases and J 0 bases, leaving 16 bases between the germline ends. This CDR3 has 16 amino acids. The CDR3 here is CASTTVRGSSYNEQFF. Here the CDR3 DNA reads TGTGCCAGCACGACAGTGAGGGGGAGCTCCTACAATGAGCAGTTCTTC.

V usage is TRBV11-2 and J usage is TRBJ2-1; TRBD2 matches at 8 bases. Germline values: CDR1 SGHAT, CDR2 FQNNGV. The CDR3 extends over 17 amino acids. The J segment lost 7 bases and the V segment lost 1 base, leaving 12 bases of the junction unmatched. DNA of the CDR3: TGTGCCAGCAGCTTAGTGGCGGGAGGTGGTAGGGGTAATGAGCAGTTCTTC. This sequence encodes CASSLVAGGGRGNEQFF.

The chain links TRBV10-3 to TRBJ2-5, with 9 bases lining up with TRBD2. Losses at the gene ends were 0 bases for V and 4 bases for J; bases not matched to a gene: 15. Per germline, CDR1 ENHRY and CDR2 SYGVKD. There are 19 residues in the CDR3. DNA of the CDR3: TGTGCCATCAGTGAGTCGAGGTCTAGCGGGAACCCCCGGAGAGAGACCCAGTACTTC. Its translation is CAISESRSSGNPRRETQYF.

J is TRBJ1-3 and V is TRBV10-3; 10 nucleotides align to TRBD1. The CDR3 loop spans 15 amino acids. CDR1 is ENHRY and CDR2 is SYGVKD in the germline V gene. Unmatched junction bases numbered 4, after V lost 8 bases and J lost 0 bases. CDR3: CAIGQGVSSGNTIYF. The CDR3 coding sequence is TGTGCCATCGGACAGGGGGTGAGCTCTGGAAACACCATATATTTT.

The rearrangement links TRBV19 to TRBJ1-1, with D maybe TRBD1 (6 bases). Germline loops: CDR1 LNHDA, CDR2 SQIVND (reference sequence). Trimming shortened V by 4 bases and J by 5 bases, and 14 bases separated the two germline ends. CDR3 length: 14 residues. The CDR3 coding sequence is TGTGCCAGTAGTAATTGGGGGGCGAAAACTGAAGCTTTCTTT. This translates into CASSNWGAKTEAFF.

Concerning this clone itself: One junction end does not reproduce the germline sequence, and a read error may be involved. The CDR3 nucleotides read TGTGCCAGTAGTATAGATGGTAGGACAGAGATCCAAAACTTC. This codes for CASSIDGRTEIQNF. This rearrangement joins TRBV19 to TRBJ2-4, with D tentatively TRBD1 (6 bases). Germline V CDR1 and CDR2: LNHDA, SQIVND (reference sequence). The CDR3 length is 14 residues.

This clone was found once. The chain combines TRBV2 with TRBJ1-1, with a possible D match to TRBD1 (6 bases). Germline V gene sequence: CDR1 SNHLY, CDR2 FYNNEI. Deletions cut 8 bases from V and 7 bases from J, with 23 bases between. This CDR3 is 15 amino acids long. CDR3 bases: TGTGCCAGCCACCGGGGAACGGGGGGGGCAAGTGAAGCTTTCTTT. Translating gives CASHRGTGGASEAFF.